This TCR beta chain was recorded in a study of T cells expressing NK-cell markers. Study summary: Serological testing identified seven of the eight sequenced donors as HCMV-seropositive and one as seronegative.

TCRdb reprocessed the 5' RACE reads and stores each CDR3 protein as one record, lacking DNA. The table for this sample gives hundreds of thousands of distinct CDR3 sequences. CDR1 MDHEN and CDR2 SYDVKM come from the germline V gene. This CDR3 has 12 residues. Sample: blood T cells: a sorted CD56 or NKG2C T cell subset, CD4+ or CD8+ T cells, or bulk PBMC T cells (not recorded which). The origin of this receptor is a man aged 18-69 years in good health. The chain couples TRBV28 to TRBJ2-7. The CDR3 is CASSSVGYEQYF.